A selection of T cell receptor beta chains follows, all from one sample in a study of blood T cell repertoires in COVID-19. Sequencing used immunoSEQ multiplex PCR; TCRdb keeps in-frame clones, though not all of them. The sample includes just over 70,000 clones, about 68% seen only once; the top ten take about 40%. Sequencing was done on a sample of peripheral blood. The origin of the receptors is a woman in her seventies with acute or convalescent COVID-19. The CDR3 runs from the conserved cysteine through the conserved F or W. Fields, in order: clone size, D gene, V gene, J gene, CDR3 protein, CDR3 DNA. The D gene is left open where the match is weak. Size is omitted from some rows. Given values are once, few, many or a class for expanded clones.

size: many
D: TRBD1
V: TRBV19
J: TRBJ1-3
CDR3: CASSMRGRGLTDTIYF
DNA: TGTGCCAGTAGTATGCGCGGCAGGGGGCTAACGGACACCATATATTTT

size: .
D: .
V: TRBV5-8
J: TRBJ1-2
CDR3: CASSLEEPNYGYTF
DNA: TGTGCCAGCAGCTTAGAGGAGCCGAACTATGGCTACACCTTC

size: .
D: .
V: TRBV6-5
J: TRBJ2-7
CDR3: CASTAPGGRNEQYF
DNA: TGTGCCAGCACCGCCCCGGGTGGGAGGAACGAGCAGTACTTC

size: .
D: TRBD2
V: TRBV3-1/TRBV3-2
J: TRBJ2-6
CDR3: CASSQGLGGTGANVLTF
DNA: TGTGCCAGCAGCCAAGGCTTGGGGGGGACTGGGGCCAACGTCCTGACTTTC

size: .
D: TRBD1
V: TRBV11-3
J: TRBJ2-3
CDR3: CASSLGTGTTDTQYF
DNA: TGTGCCAGCAGCTTAGGGACAGGGACAACAGATACGCAGTATTTT

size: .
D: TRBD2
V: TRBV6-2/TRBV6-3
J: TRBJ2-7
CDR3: CASSLGLAGGMEQYF
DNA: TGTGCCAGCAGCCTGGGACTAGCGGGAGGTATGGAGCAGTACTTC

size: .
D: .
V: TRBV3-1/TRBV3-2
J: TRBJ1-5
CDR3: CASSQEWPGSNQPQHF
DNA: TGTGCCAGCAGCCAAGAGTGGCCGGGGAGCAATCAGCCCCAGCATTTT

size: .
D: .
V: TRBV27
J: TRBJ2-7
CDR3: CASSIVTRGEQYF
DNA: TGTGCCAGCAGTATCGTGACGCGAGGGGAGCAGTACTTC

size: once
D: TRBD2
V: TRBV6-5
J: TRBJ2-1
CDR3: CASSLTSGTWFF
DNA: TGTGCCAGCAGTCTGACTAGCGGGACTTGGTTCTTC

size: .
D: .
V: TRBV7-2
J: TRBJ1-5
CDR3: CASSLRQSHQPQHF
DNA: TGTGCCAGCAGCTTAAGACAGTCCCATCAGCCCCAGCATTTT

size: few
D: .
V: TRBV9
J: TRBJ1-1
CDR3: CASSIQAKNTEAFF
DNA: TGTGCCAGCAGCATACAGGCCAAGAACACTGAAGCTTTCTTT

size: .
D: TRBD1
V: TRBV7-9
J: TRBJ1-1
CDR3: CASSTRDRGLLDTEAFF
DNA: TGTGCCAGCAGCACCCGGGACAGGGGGTTGTTAGACACTGAAGCTTTCTTT

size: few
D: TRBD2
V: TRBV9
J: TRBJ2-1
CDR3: CASSVGASGSSGEQFF
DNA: TGTGCCAGCAGCGTAGGGGCCAGCGGGAGCTCGGGGGAGCAGTTCTTC

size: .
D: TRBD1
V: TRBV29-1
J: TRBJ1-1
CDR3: CSVKPFTGGYTEAFF
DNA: TGCAGCGTGAAACCCTTCACAGGGGGATACACTGAAGCTTTCTTT

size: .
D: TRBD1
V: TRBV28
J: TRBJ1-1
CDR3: CASTLDRVDTEAFF
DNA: TGTGCCAGCACCTTGGACAGGGTGGACACTGAAGCTTTCTTT

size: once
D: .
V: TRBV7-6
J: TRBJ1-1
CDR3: CASSLGAGPTEAFF
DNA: TGTGCCAGCAGCTTAGGGGCAGGGCCCACTGAAGCTTTCTTT

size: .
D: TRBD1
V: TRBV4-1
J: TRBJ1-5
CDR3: CASSQDLTGQTQPQHF
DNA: TGCGCCAGCAGCCAAGATTTGACAGGGCAGACTCAGCCCCAGCATTTT

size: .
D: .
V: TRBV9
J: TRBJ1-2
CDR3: CASSVAPAGDYGYTF
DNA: TGTGCCAGCAGCGTAGCCCCGGCAGGGGACTATGGCTACACCTTC

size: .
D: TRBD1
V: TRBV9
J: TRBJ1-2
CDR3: CASSVFDRVGNYGYTF
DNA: TGTGCCAGCAGCGTATTCGACAGGGTCGGTAACTATGGCTACACCTTC

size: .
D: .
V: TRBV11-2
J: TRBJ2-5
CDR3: CASSFGTEETQYF
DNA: TGTGCCAGCAGCTTCGGGACTGAAGAGACCCAGTACTTC

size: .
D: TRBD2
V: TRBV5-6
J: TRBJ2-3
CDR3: CASSTGLAGVDTQYF
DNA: TGTGCCAGCAGCACGGGACTAGCGGGAGTAGATACGCAGTATTTT

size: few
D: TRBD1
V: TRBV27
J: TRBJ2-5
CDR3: CASRSLRDRGREGTQYF
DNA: TGTGCCAGCAGGAGCCTGCGGGACAGGGGGCGAGAAGGGACCCAGTACTTC

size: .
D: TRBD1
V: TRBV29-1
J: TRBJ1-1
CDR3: CSVPGQGGTEAFF
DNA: TGCAGCGTTCCCGGACAGGGTGGGACTGAAGCTTTCTTT

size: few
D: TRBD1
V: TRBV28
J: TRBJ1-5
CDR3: CASSLWEGQGGQPQHF
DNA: TGTGCCAGCAGTTTATGGGAGGGGCAGGGGGGTCAGCCCCAGCATTTT

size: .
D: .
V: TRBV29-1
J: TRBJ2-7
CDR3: CSVTGDIGSYEQYF
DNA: TGCAGCGTTACTGGGGACATCGGCTCCTACGAGCAGTACTTC

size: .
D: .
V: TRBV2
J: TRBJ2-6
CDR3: CASSGLFSRSSGANVLTF
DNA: TGTGCCAGCAGTGGACTGTTTAGCCGAAGCTCTGGGGCCAACGTCCTGACTTTC

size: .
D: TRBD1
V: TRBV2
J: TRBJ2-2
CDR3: CASVAGTANTGELFF
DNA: TGTGCCAGCGTTGCCGGGACAGCCAACACCGGGGAGCTGTTTTTT

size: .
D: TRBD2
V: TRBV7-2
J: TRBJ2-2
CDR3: CASSLTSANTGELFF
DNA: TGTGCCAGCAGCCTGACTAGCGCGAACACCGGGGAGCTGTTTTTT

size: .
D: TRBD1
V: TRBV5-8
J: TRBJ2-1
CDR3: CASSLGGGARNEQFF
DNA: TGTGCCAGCAGCTTGGGAGGGGGCGCACGCAATGAGCAGTTCTTC

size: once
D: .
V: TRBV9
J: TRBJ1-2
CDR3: CASSVDNSGRGYTF
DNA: TGTGCCAGCAGCGTAGACAACTCCGGCAGGGGCTACACCTTC

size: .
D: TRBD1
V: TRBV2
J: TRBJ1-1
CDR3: CASSVGDRNTEAFF
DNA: TGTGCCAGCAGTGTGGGGGACAGAAACACTGAAGCTTTCTTT

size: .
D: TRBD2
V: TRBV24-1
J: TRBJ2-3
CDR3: CATTSGGHPDTQYF
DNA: TGTGCCACAACTAGCGGGGGGCATCCAGATACGCAGTATTTT

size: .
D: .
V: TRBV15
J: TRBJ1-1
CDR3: CATSIWGGGTEAFF
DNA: TGTGCCACCAGTATCTGGGGGGGCGGCACTGAAGCTTTCTTT

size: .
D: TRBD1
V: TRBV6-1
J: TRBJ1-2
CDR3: CASSALQGGEGDGYTF
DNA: TGTGCCAGCAGTGCTTTACAGGGGGGGGAAGGGGATGGCTACACCTTC

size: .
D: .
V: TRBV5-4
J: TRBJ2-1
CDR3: CASSLWGRMDEQFF
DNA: TGTGCCAGCAGCTTGTGGGGGAGGATGGATGAGCAGTTCTTC

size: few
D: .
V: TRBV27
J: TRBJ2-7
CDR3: CASSLSRGPPYEQYF
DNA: TGTGCCAGCAGTTTATCAAGAGGGCCACCCTACGAGCAGTACTTC

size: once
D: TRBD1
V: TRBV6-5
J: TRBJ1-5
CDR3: CASRPDRGNQPQHF
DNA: TGTGCCAGCAGGCCTGACAGGGGCAATCAGCCCCAGCATTTT

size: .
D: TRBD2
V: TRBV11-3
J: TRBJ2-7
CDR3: CASSPSGGAREQYF
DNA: TGTGCCAGCAGCCCTTCCGGGGGGGCTCGGGAGCAGTACTTC

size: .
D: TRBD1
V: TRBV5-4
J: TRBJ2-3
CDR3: CASSPGQGGTDTQYF
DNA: TGTGCCAGCAGCCCGGGACAGGGGGGCACAGATACGCAGTATTTT

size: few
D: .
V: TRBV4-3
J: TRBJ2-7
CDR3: CASSQEPGQNYEQYF
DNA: TGCGCCAGCAGCCAGGAACCGGGACAAAACTACGAGCAGTACTTC

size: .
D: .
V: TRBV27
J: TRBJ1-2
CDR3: CASSLGGYYGYTF
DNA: TGTGCCAGCAGTTTGGGGGGGTACTATGGCTACACCTTC

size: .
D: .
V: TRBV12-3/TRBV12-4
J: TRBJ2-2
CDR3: CASSLVLDGELFF
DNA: TGTGCCAGCAGCCTAGTTTTGGACGGGGAGCTGTTTTTT

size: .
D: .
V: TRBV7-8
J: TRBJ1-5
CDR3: CASSARTTYSNQPQHF
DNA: TGTGCCAGCAGCGCACGGACAACTTATAGCAATCAGCCCCAGCATTTT

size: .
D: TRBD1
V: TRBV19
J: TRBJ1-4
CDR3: CASSIQQGVTGTNEKLFF
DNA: TGTGCCAGTAGTATACAACAGGGGGTTACGGGAACTAATGAAAAACTGTTTTTT

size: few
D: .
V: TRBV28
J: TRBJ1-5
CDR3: CASSFGNQPQHF
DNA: TGTGCCAGCAGCTTCGGCAATCAGCCCCAGCATTTT

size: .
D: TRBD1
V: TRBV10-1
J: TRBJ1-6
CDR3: CASRGLFGTGNSPLHF
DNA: TGCGCCAGCAGGGGTTTATTTGGGACAGGTAATTCACCCCTCCACTTT

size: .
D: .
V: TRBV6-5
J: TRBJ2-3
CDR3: CASSPWGSGTDTQYF
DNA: TGTGCCAGCAGTCCCTGGGGTAGCGGCACAGATACGCAGTATTTT

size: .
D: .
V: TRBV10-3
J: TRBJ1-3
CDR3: CAISESPGKAGNTIYF
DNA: TGTGCCATCAGTGAGTCGCCGGGTAAGGCTGGAAACACCATATATTTT

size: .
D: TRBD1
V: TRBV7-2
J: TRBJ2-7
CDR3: CASSITRGGQGQQYF
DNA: TGTGCCAGCAGCATCACGCGGGGAGGACAGGGCCAGCAGTACTTC

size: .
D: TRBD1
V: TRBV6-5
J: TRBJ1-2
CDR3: CASIGTGGYGYTF
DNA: TGTGCCAGTATCGGGACAGGGGGTTATGGCTACACCTTC

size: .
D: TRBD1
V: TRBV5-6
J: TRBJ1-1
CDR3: CASTTWGRGHTEAFF
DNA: TGTGCCAGCACCACTTGGGGCAGGGGGCACACTGAAGCTTTCTTT

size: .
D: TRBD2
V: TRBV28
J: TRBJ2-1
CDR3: CASSFLGLAGGPGMKYEQFF
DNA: TGTGCCAGCAGTTTCCTGGGACTAGCGGGAGGGCCCGGCATGAAGTATGAGCAGTTCTTC

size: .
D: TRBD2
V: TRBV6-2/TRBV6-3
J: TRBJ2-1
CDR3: CASSYSQSGLATNEQFF
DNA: TGTGCCAGCAGTTACTCCCAGTCGGGACTAGCGACCAATGAGCAGTTCTTC

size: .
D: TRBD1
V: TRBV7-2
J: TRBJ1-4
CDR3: CASSGRTGTPGEKLFF
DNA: TGTGCCAGCAGCGGCAGGACAGGGACCCCTGGTGAAAAACTGTTTTTT

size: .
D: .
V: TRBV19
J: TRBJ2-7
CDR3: CASSISSGPVNEQYF
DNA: TGTGCCAGTAGTATCTCTTCAGGTCCGGTGAACGAGCAGTACTTC